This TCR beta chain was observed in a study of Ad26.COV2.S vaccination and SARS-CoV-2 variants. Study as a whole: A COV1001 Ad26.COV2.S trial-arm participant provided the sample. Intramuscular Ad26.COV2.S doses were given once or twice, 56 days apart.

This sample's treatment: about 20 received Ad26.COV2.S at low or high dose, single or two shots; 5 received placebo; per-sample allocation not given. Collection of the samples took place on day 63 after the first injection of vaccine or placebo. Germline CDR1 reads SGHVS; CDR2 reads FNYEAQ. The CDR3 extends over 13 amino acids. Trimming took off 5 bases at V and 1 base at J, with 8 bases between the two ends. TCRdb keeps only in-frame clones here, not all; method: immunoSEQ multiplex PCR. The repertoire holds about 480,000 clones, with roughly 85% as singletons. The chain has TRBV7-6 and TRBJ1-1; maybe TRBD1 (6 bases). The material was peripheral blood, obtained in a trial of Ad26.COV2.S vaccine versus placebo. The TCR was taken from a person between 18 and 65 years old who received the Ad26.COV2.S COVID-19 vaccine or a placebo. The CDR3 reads CASSGGQNTEAFF. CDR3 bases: TGTGCCAGCAGCGGGGGACAGAACACTGAAGCTTTCTTT.